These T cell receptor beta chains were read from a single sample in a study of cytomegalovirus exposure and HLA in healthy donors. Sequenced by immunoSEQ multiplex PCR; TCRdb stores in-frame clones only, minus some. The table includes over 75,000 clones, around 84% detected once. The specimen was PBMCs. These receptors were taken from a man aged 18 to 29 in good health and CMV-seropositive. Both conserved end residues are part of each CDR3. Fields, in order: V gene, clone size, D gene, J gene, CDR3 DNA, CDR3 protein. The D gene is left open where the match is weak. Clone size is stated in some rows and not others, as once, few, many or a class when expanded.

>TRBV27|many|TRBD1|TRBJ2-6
TGTGCCAGCAGTACCCTCTCAGGGGGCGAGTCTGGGGCCAACGTCCTGACTTTC
CASSTLSGGESGANVLTF
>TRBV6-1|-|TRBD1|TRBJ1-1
TGTGCCAGCAGTGAAGTGGGGACAGGGGCGGCTACTGAAGCTTTCTTT
CASSEVGTGAATEAFF
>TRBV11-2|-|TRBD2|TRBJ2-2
TGTGCCAGCAGCTTCCCGGGACTAGTGAACACCGGGGAGCTGTTTTTT
CASSFPGLVNTGELFF
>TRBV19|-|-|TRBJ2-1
TGTGCCAGTAGTATCTCAAGCGGGTTAAATTCGAATGAGCAGTTCTTC
CASSISSGLNSNEQFF
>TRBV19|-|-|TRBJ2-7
TGTGCCAGTAGTACCTCCGGGTTCTCCTACGAGCAGTACTTC
CASSTSGFSYEQYF
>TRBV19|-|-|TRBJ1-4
TGTGCCAGTAGTATCGGGGCAACTAATGAAAAACTGTTTTTT
CASSIGATNEKLFF
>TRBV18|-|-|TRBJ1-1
TGTGCCAGCTCCTCCGAGGGGAGGAGCACTGAAGCTTTCTTT
CASSSEGRSTEAFF
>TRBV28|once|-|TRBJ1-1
TGTGCCAGCAGTTTCCGGACAAGAGTAGGGACTGAAGCTTTCTTT
CASSFRTRVGTEAFF
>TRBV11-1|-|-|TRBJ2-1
TGTGCCAGCAGCTTCAGCGTGGAGGCAGCTACCAATGAGCAGTTCTTC
CASSFSVEAATNEQFF
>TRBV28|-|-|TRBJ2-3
TGTGCCAGCAGTTCCCCTGACAGGGAGGTAACAGATACGCAGTATTTT
CASSSPDREVTDTQYF
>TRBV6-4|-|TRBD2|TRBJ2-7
TGTGCCAGCAGTGACTCTAGGACTAGCGGGAGTACCTACGAGCAGTACTTC
CASSDSRTSGSTYEQYF
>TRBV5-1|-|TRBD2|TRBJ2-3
TGCGCCAGCAGCTTGGCCCCTTCTACTCTGACTAGCTCTAGCACAGATACGCAGTATTTT
CASSLAPSTLTSSSTDTQYF
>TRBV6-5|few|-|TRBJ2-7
TGTGCCAGCAGTTACTCGGCCCCGCTTTTCTACGAGCAGTACTTC
CASSYSAPLFYEQYF
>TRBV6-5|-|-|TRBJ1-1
TGTGCCAGCAGTCCCCCTGGCGGGTCGGATGAAGCTTTCTTT
CASSPPGGSDEAFF
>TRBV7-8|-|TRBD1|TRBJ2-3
TGTGCCAGCAGCCCCGAGGGACAGCACACAGATACGCAGTATTTT
CASSPEGQHTDTQYF
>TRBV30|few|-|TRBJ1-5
TGTGCCTGGAGTAAGCGCGACGGTCAGCCCCAGCATTTT
CAWSKRDGQPQHF
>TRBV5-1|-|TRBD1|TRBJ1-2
TGCGCCAGCAGCTTTGGGACAGGGGGCAACTATGGCTACACCTTC
CASSFGTGGNYGYTF
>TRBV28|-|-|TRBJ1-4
TGTGCCAGCAGTTTGGAGAACCGAGGGTTTGAGAAAACTAATGAAAAACTGTTTTTT
CASSLENRGFEKTNEKLFF
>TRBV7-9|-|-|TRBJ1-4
TGTGCCAGCAGCTTTACAGCTAATGAAAAACTGTTTTTT
CASSFTANEKLFF
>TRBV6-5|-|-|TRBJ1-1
TGTGCCAGCAGTTCCCCCAGGGACAAGAACACTGAAGCTTTCTTT
CASSSPRDKNTEAFF
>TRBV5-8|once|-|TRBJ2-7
TGTGCCAGCAGCACAGGAAGGGTCTACGAGCAGTACTTC
CASSTGRVYEQYF
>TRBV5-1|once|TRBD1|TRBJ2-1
TGCGCCAGCAGCCTCGGGACAGGGCGAGCCTACAATGAGCAGTTCTTC
CASSLGTGRAYNEQFF
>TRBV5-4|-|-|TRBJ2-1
TGTGCCAGCAGCTTCGGGGTTTCCTACAATGAGCAGTTCTTC
CASSFGVSYNEQFF
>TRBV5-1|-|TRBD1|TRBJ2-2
TGCGCCAGTCTACGGAATCCGACAGGGGGTAACACCGGGGAGCTGTTTTTT
CASLRNPTGGNTGELFF
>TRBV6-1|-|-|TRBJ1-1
TGTGCCAGCCCGGACAGGAACACTGAAGCTTTCTTT
CASPDRNTEAFF
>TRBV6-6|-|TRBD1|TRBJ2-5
TGTGCCAGCAGTTATCCCAACAGGGGACAAGAGACCCAGTACTTC
CASSYPNRGQETQYF